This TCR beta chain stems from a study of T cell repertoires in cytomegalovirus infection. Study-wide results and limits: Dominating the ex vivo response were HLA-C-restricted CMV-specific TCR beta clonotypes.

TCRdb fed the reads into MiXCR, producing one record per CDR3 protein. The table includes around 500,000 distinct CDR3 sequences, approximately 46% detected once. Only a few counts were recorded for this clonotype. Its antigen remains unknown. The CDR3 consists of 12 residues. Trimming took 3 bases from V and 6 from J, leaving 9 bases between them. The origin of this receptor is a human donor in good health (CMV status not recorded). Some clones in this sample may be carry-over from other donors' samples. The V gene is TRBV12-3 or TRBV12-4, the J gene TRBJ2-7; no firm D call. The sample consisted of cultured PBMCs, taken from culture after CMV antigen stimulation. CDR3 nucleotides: TGTGCCAGCAGTTTCCATTCGGGCGAGCAGTACTTC. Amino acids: CASSFHSGEQYF.